Listed here are 26 T cell receptor beta chains from one sample, sequenced in a study of T-cell reconstitution after alpha-beta-depleted transplantation in children (dated by TCRdb to the mid-2010s). Read against the paper, the sample's treatment or condition label means: allogeneic hematopoietic cell transplantation with graft depleted of TCRalphabeta T cells and CD19 B cells. Libraries came from PCR. For sequencing, an Illumina HiSeq 2500 was employed. TCR libraries were prepared with molecular barcoding, using unique molecular identifiers to normalize TCRbeta repertoire quantification. In TCRdb, the public reads were trimmed at Q25 with fastp and aligned with MiXCR, with productive beta chains retained. A single entry per CDR3 protein holds the most common genes and DNA from its merged rows. Present in this sample are around 200,000 distinct CDR3 sequences, over 15% of which were seen just once. The ten largest account for around 45% of the sample.

Sample: PBMCs, mostly from graft donor cells, taken 360 days after TCRalphabeta/CD19-depleted stem cell transplant. The receptors here all came from a male patient between 2 and 15 years old who had a stem cell transplant for acute lymphoblastic leukemia, so the T cells may come from the graft donor.

This clonotype has a handful of counts. V gene TRBV7-8 combines with J gene TRBJ2-3, with D possibly TRBD1 on 5 matching bases. Germline V gene lookup returns CDR1 SGHVS and CDR2 FQNEAQ. Trimming took 0 bases from V and 4 from J, leaving 11 bases between them. The CDR3 length is 15 residues. DNA for the CDR3: TGTGCCAGCAGCTTAGCGCAGGGTAGGGCAGATACGCAGTATTTT. It codes for CASSLAQGRADTQYF.

The chain uses TRBV29-1 and TRBJ1-1, with D perhaps matching TRBD1 (6 bases). The CDR3 is made up of 12 amino acids. Germline V gives CDR1 SQVTM, CDR2 ANQGSEA. The germline V and J ends were trimmed by 3 bases and 4 bases, with 9 bases remaining between them. CDR3: CSVDAGATEAFF. CDR3 bases: TGCAGCGTTGACGCGGGGGCCACTGAAGCTTTCTTT.

This clonotype appeared a few times. The V gene is TRBV7-3, the J gene TRBJ1-2; TRBD1 is a possible D gene (6 bases). The germline gives CDR1 SGHTA, CDR2 FQGTGA. This CDR3 comprises 14 residues. The ends were cut back, 5 bases at V and 4 bases at J, with 14 bases in the middle. CDR3: CASSPTTGSYGYTF. The CDR3 nucleotides read TGTGCCAGCAGCCCGACGACAGGAAGCTATGGCTACACCTTC.

The sample holds a few counts of this clonotype. The chain links TRBV12-3 or TRBV12-4 to TRBJ1-5; D ambiguous. This CDR3 region has 15 residues. V was clipped by 6 bases and J by 0 bases, with 12 bases between them. In DNA, the CDR3 is TGTGCCAGCAGCCGATCTCGGGATAGCAATCAGCCCCAGCATTTT. It yields the protein CASSRSRDSNQPQHF.

This clonotype has a handful of counts. The chain is built from TRBV7-8 and TRBJ1-2, with D uncertain. Germline assignment: CDR1 SGHVS and CDR2 FQNEAQ. The V end was cut by 4 bases, the J end by 0 bases, with 3 bases between. The CDR3 is 12 amino acids. The chain's CDR3 is CASSSTNYGYTF. Here the CDR3 DNA reads TGTGCCAGCAGCTCCACTAACTATGGCTACACCTTC.

This clonotype has ten or more counts. The chain joins TRBV6-5 to TRBJ1-5, with TRBD1 matching 8 bases. This CDR3 comprises 16 residues. Losses at the gene ends were 5 bases for V and 4 bases for J; bases not matched to a gene: 10. CDR1 MNHEY and CDR2 SVGAGI come from the germline V gene. The CDR3 DNA sequence: TGTGCCAGCAGTCCTTGGGGTAGGACAGGGAATCAGCCCCAGCATTTT. It specifies CASSPWGRTGNQPQHF.

This rearrangement joins TRBV11-2 to TRBJ2-7, with a possible D match to TRBD1 (6 bases). Per germline, CDR1 SGHAT and CDR2 FQNNGV. The CDR3 length is 14 residues. V was shortened by 2 bases and J by 1 base, with 9 bases between the two germline ends. The CDR3 coding sequence is TGTGCCAGCAGCTTACGGACAGTTTCCTACGAGCAGTACTTC. The encoded protein is CASSLRTVSYEQYF.

The chain links TRBV29-1 to TRBJ1-1; TRBD1 aligns across 11 bases. After removal of 6 bases from V and 5 bases from J, the junction contained 2 bases not matched to a gene. This CDR3 has 12 amino acids. Germline V gene sequence: CDR1 SQVTM, CDR2 ANQGSEA. CDR3 DNA: TGCAGCGTAGGGACAGGGGGGACTGAAGCTTTCTTT. Protein sequence: CSVGTGGTEAFF. The complete variable domain, with remaining parts taken from reference TRBV29-1 and TRBJ1-1, reads SAVISQKPSRDICQRGTSLTIQCQVDSQVTMMFWYRQQPGQSLTLIATANQGSEATYESGFVIDKFPISRPNLTFSTLTVSNMSPEDSSIYLCSVGTGGTEAFFGQGTRLTVV.

The chain uses TRBV12-3 or TRBV12-4 and TRBJ2-5; 11 bases are a match to TRBD2. After removal of 6 bases from V and 7 bases from J, the junction contained 10 bases not matched to a gene. The CDR3 runs to 15 residues. CDR3 coding DNA: TGTGCCAGCAGGGATAGGACTAGCGGGTATGGGACCCAGTACTTC. It encodes CASRDRTSGYGTQYF.

The sample holds a few counts of this clonotype. Here the CDR3 reads CARGGADFYEQYF. CDR3 coding DNA: TGTGCCCGCGGTGGGGCGGATTTCTACGAGCAGTACTTC. The gene calls are TRBV5-6 and TRBJ2-7, with D possibly TRBD1 on 5 matching bases. V shed 10 bases and J shed 3 bases, with 17 bases lying between them. CDR1 and CDR2 from the germline V gene are SGHDT and YYEEEE. The CDR3 is made up of 13 amino acids.

This clonotype showed up just a few times. This sequence joins TRBV7-9 and TRBJ1-2; 9 bases are shared with TRBD1. The V gene's germline CDR1 is SEHNR and CDR2 FQNEAQ (reference sequence). The CDR3 length is 15 residues. The trim removed 3 bases at V and 3 bases at J, leaving 5 bases unmatched. In DNA form, the CDR3 reads TGTGCCAGCAGCTTTGGACAGGGGATTGACTATGGCTACACCTTC. Translated, it gives CASSFGQGIDYGYTF. Full variable domain (missing parts from reference TRBV7-9 and TRBJ1-2): DTGVSQNPRHKITKRGQNVTFRCDPISEHNRLYWYRQTLGQGPEFLTYFQNEAQLEKSRLLSDRFSAERPKGSFSTLEIQRTEQGDSAMYLCASSFGQGIDYGYTFGSGTRLTVV.

This rearrangement joins TRBV27 to TRBJ2-5; 7 bases align to TRBD1. The CDR3 covers 15 residues. Germline assignment: CDR1 MNHEY and CDR2 SMNVEV (reference sequence). V was clipped by 2 bases and J by 1 base; unmatched bases: 4. CDR3 loop: CASSLIGDSQETQYF. CDR3 nucleotide sequence: TGTGCCAGCAGTTTAATCGGGGACAGCCAAGAGACCCAGTACTTC.

This clonotype appeared a few times. The V gene is TRBV27, the J gene TRBJ2-1; D unresolved. In germline, CDR1 is MNHEY, CDR2 SMNVEV (reference sequence). V shed 2 bases and J shed 10 bases, with 18 bases lying between them. The CDR3 has 15 residues. This chain's CDR3 is CASSLTPGPGKEQFF. CDR3 coding DNA: TGTGCCAGCAGTTTAACCCCGGGTCCGGGTAAAGAGCAGTTCTTC.

The sample holds a few counts of this clonotype. The chain carries TRBV11-1 and TRBJ1-1, with 10 bases lining up with TRBD1. CDR1 and CDR2 from the germline V gene are SGHAT and FQDESV (reference sequence). With 1 base clipped from V and 0 bases from J, the junction kept 8 bases outside the gene matches. There are 18 residues in the CDR3. For the CDR3, the DNA is TGTGCCAGCAGCTTAGTATGGACAGGGGGGTTGATGAACACTGAAGCTTTCTTT. It yields the protein CASSLVWTGGLMNTEAFF.

This clonotype was observed a few times. The chain employs TRBV6-2 or TRBV6-3 and TRBJ2-7, with D possibly matching TRBD1 (6 bases). V was shortened by 2 bases and J by 2 bases, with 22 bases between the two germline ends. From germline, CDR1 is MNHEY and CDR2 SVGEGT. The CDR3 extends over 18 amino acids. In DNA, the CDR3 is TGTGCCAGCAGTTACACCACCTCGACAGGTGCATTCCCCTACGAGCAGTACTTC. Protein sequence: CASSYTTSTGAFPYEQYF.

V gene TRBV6-5 combines with J gene TRBJ1-4; TRBD1 is a possible D gene (5 bases). The CDR3 covers 14 residues. V was pared by 0 bases and J by 11 bases, with 13 bases between. The germline V gene has CDR1 MNHEY and CDR2 SVGAGI. CDR3 sequence: CASSYSQYRGKLFF. The CDR3 DNA follows: TGTGCCAGCAGTTACTCCCAGTACCGGGGGAAACTGTTTTTT.

Written as DNA, the CDR3 is TGTGCCAGCACGAGACAAGCCGAAGGGGCTTTCTTT. Encoded protein: CASTRQAEGAFF. The chain joins TRBV6-2 or TRBV6-3 to TRBJ1-1; D remains unclear. Trimming left V 7 bases short and J 11 bases short, with 17 bases between. The V gene's germline CDR1 is MNHEY and CDR2 SVGEGT. CDR3 size: 12 residues.

This clonotype was observed a few times. J is TRBJ2-2 and V is TRBV4-3; 7 bases agree with TRBD1. V dropped 0 bases and J dropped 6; count of bases not matched to a gene: 13. Germline assignment: CDR1 LGHNA and CDR2 YSLEER. CDR3 size: 18 residues. CDR3 amino acids: CASSQEAVKGAYPGELFF. CDR3 coding DNA: TGCGCCAGCAGCCAAGAGGCGGTGAAGGGGGCTTACCCCGGGGAGCTGTTTTTT.

This clonotype was seen only a few times. V and J are TRBV7-9 and TRBJ2-7; 7 bases agree with TRBD1. Germline V gene sequence: CDR1 SEHNR, CDR2 FQNEAQ (reference sequence). The CDR3 contains 15 residues. V shed 2 bases and J 1 base; nucleotides not matched to a gene: 5. The CDR3 reads CASSLLPGQSYEQYF. CDR3 DNA: TGTGCCAGCAGCTTACTTCCGGGACAGTCCTACGAGCAGTACTTC.

This clonotype was counted between two and nine times. The junction and the germline gene differ at one end; a read error may be behind it. The chain recombines TRBV11-1 with TRBJ2-2; tentatively, D is TRBD1 (6 bases). Per germline, CDR1 SGHAT and CDR2 FQDESV (reference sequence). There are 15 residues in the CDR3. In DNA, the CDR3 is TGTGCCAGCACCTTAGGGGGTGTGGACACCGGGGAGCTGTTTTTT. Protein sequence: CASTLGGVDTGELFF.

The chain has TRBV28 and TRBJ1-4, with D maybe TRBD1 (5 bases). Germline V gene lookup returns CDR1 MDHEN and CDR2 SYDVKM. The CDR3 runs 16 residues. V lost 5 bases, J lost 0 bases, and 13 bases lay in between. The CDR3 nucleotides read TGTGCCAGCAGTCGAATCTGGGGGGCAACTAATGAAAAACTGTTTTTT. It translates to CASSRIWGATNEKLFF.

This clonotype has more than one count but fewer than ten. V usage is TRBV7-9 and J usage is TRBJ1-2; unclear D gene. The CDR3 covers 15 residues. V lost 7 bases to trimming and J lost 1 base, with 16 bases between them. In germline, CDR1 is SEHNR, CDR2 FQNEAQ (reference sequence). The CDR3 DNA reads as TGTGCCAGCATCTCGGACTTTCTTGGTAACTATGGCTACACCTTC. This sequence encodes CASISDFLGNYGYTF.

This clonotype was seen a handful of times. The chain is built from TRBV6-2 or TRBV6-3 and TRBJ2-7; no clear D gene. The germline V gene has CDR1 MNHEY and CDR2 SVGEGT. V lost 6 bases to trimming and J lost 3 bases, with 15 bases between them. CDR3 length: 14 residues. The CDR3 DNA follows: TGTGCCAGCAGATCCTACGTGGGGAACTACGAGCAGTACTTC. It encodes CASRSYVGNYEQYF.

This chain connects TRBV11-2 to TRBJ2-6; D unresolved. The germline V gene has CDR1 SGHAT and CDR2 FQNNGV. The CDR3 spans 15 residues. The V gene lost 1 base and the J gene lost 0 bases, with 4 bases spanning the gap. For the CDR3, the DNA is TGTGCCAGCAGCTTAGGGAGCTCTGGGGCCAACGTCCTGACTTTC. Its translation: CASSLGSSGANVLTF.

In its sample, this clonotype was seen many times. The rearrangement links TRBV29-1 to TRBJ2-3; D ambiguous. The CDR3 has 11 amino acids. V lost 4 bases and J lost 0, with 2 bases in between. Germline assignment: CDR1 SQVTM and CDR2 ANQGSEA. In DNA form, the CDR3 reads TGCAGCGTTGCAAGCACAGATACGCAGTATTTT. Residues: CSVASTDTQYF.

The V call is TRBV18, the J call TRBJ1-4, with a possible D match to TRBD1 (6 bases). The V gene's germline CDR1 is KGHSH and CDR2 LQKENI. Between the trimmed V and J ends, which lost 2 bases and 0 bases, there was a span of 22 bases. This CDR3 comprises 20 residues. CDR3 residues: CASSPWSPVGTHATNEKLFF. The CDR3 coding sequence is TGTGCCAGCTCACCATGGTCCCCCGTAGGGACACATGCAACTAATGAAAAACTGTTTTTT.